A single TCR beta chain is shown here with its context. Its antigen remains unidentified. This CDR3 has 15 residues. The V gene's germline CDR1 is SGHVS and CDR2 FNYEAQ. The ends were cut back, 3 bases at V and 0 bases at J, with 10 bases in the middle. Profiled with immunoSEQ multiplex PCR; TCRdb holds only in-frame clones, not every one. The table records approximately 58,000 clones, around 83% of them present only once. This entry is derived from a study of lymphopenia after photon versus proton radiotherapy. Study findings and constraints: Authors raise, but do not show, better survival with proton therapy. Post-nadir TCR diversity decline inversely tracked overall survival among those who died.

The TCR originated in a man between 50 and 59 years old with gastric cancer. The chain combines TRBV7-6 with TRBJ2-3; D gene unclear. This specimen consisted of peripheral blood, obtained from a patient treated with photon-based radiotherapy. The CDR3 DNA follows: TGTGCCAGCAGCTTTAGCTTTTCGAGCACAGATACGCAGTATTTT. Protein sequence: CASSFSFSSTDTQYF.